The 3 T cell receptor beta chains listed next were all sequenced from one sample in a study of vaccination and CD4 T cells after COVID-19. Time point noted: late sampling 161 to 241 days after vaccination in a few convalescent patients. Treatment here: approximately 11-day PBMC culture with coronavirus spike peptide pools or control peptides (ViraFEST assay). Antigens of these TCRs are unknown. Once obtained from cultured CD4+ T cells, the DNA was sequenced using the Oncomine TCR Beta short-read assay. TCRdb itself ran the PCR reads through MiXCR, one entry per CDR3 protein. Of roughly 28,000 distinct CDR3 sequences listed, less than 45% were seen once; the top ten hold roughly 5%. This sample comprised CD4+ T cells from blood, cultured in vitro, obtained about 7 months after SARS-CoV-2 vaccination. The origin of the receptors is a human donor who had recovered from COVID-19.

The CDR3 region has the DNA TGCAGTGCGAGTACAGGGGAGTATAAGGAGACCCAGTACTTC. Its translation: CSASTGEYKETQYF. This chain connects TRBV20-1 to TRBJ2-5, with 7 nucleotides matching TRBD1. CDR1 is DFQATT and CDR2 is SNEGSKA in the germline V gene (reference sequence). The J segment lost 5 bases and the V segment lost 6 bases, leaving 12 bases of the junction unmatched. This CDR3 contains 14 residues.

This clonotype was found once. The gene calls are TRBV7-6 and TRBJ2-1; 11 bases line up with TRBD2. Germline V gene sequence: CDR1 SGHVS, CDR2 FNYEAQ. This CDR3 region has 15 residues. The trim removed 5 bases at V and 9 bases at J, leaving 9 bases unmatched. The chain's CDR3 is CASSPLAGGPLEQFF. In DNA, the CDR3 is TGTGCCAGCAGCCCCTTAGCGGGAGGGCCTCTTGAGCAGTTCTTC.

This clonotype was seen a few times. The CDR3 here is CASSLGVGFAREVVDTQYF. CDR3 coding DNA: TGTGCCAGCAGCTTAGGCGTCGGCTTCGCGCGGGAGGTCGTAGATACGCAGTATTTT. The chain carries TRBV7-2 and TRBJ2-3; TRBD2 matches at 8 bases. Losses at the gene ends were 1 base for V and 5 bases for J; bases not matched to a gene: 17. This CDR3 is 19 amino acids long. CDR1 and CDR2 from the germline V gene are SGHTA and FQGNSA. The whole variable domain, filled in from reference TRBV7-2 and TRBJ2-3, reads GAGVSQSPSNKVTEKGKDVELRCDPISGHTALYWYRQSLGQGLEFLIYFQGNSAPDKSGLPSDRFSAERTGGSVSTLTIQRTQQEDSAVYLCASSLGVGFAREVVDTQYFGPGTRLTVL.